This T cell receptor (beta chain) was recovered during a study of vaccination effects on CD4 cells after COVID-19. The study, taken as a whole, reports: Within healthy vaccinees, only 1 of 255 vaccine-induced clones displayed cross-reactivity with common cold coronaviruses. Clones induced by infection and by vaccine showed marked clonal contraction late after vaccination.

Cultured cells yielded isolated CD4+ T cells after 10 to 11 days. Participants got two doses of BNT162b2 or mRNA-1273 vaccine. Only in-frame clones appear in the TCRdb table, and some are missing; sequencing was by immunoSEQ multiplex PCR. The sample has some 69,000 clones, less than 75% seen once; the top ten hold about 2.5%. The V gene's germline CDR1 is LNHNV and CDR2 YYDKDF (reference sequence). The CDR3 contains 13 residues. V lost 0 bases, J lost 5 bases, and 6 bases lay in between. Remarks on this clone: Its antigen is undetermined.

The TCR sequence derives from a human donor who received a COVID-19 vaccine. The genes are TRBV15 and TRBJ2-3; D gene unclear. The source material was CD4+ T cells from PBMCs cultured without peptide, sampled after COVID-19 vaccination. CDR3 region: CATSRDGIDTQYF. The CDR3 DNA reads TGTGCCACCAGCAGAGATGGGATAGATACGCAGTATTTT.